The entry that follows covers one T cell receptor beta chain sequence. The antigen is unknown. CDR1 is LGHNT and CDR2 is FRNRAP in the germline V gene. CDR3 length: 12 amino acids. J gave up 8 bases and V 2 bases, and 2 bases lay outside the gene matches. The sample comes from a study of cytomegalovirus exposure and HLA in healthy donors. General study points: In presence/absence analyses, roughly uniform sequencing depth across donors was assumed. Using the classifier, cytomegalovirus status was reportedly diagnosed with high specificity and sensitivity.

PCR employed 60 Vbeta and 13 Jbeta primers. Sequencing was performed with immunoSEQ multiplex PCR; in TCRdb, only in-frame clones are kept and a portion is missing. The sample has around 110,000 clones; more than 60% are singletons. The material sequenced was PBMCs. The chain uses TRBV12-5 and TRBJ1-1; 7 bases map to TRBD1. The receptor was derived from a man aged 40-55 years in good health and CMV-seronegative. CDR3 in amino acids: CASGLLGQEAFF. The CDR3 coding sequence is TGTGCTAGTGGTTTGTTGGGACAGGAAGCTTTCTTT.